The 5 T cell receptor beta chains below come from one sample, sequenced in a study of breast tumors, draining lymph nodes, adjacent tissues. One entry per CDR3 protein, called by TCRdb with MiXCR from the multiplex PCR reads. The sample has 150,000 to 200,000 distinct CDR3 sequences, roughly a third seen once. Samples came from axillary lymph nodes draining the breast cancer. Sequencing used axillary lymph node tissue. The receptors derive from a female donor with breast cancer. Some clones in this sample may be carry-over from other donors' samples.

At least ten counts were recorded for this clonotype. CDR3 region: CASSRDRNEKLFF. CDR3 in DNA: TGTGCCAGCAGCCGGGACAGAAATGAAAAACTGTTTTTT. This chain joins TRBV11-2 and TRBJ1-4; 7 bases agree with TRBD1. The germline gives CDR1 SGHAT, CDR2 FQNNGV. The V and J ends lost 5 bases and 5 bases, in that order; junction bases with no gene match: 2. CDR3 length equals 13 residues.

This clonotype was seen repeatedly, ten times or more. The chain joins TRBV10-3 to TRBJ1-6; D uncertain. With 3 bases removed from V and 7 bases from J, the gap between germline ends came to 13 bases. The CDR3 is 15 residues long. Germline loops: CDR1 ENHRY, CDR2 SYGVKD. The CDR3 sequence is CAISEQPDGNSPLHF. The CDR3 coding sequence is TGTGCCATCAGTGAACAACCGGACGGAAATTCACCCCTCCACTTT.

The CDR3 region is CASSENLGSTDTQYF. CDR3 bases: TGTGCCAGCAGTGAGAATTTAGGTAGCACAGATACGCAGTATTTT. The chain uses TRBV6-1 and TRBJ2-3; no clear D. CDR1 and CDR2 (germline): MNHNS, SASEGT. The CDR3 loop spans 15 amino acids. Trimming removed 3 bases at V and 0 bases at J, with 10 bases between.

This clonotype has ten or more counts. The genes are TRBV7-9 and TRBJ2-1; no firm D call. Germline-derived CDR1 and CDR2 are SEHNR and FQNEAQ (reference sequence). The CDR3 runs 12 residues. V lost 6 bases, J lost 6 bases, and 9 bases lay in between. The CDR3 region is CASSPVFNEQFF. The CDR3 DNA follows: TGTGCCAGCAGTCCCGTTTTCAATGAGCAGTTCTTC. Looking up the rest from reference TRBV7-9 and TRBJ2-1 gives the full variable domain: DTGVSQNPRHKITKRGQNVTFRCDPISEHNRLYWYRQTLGQGPEFLTYFQNEAQLEKSRLLSDRFSAERPKGSFSTLEIQRTEQGDSAMYLCASSPVFNEQFFGPGTRLTVL.

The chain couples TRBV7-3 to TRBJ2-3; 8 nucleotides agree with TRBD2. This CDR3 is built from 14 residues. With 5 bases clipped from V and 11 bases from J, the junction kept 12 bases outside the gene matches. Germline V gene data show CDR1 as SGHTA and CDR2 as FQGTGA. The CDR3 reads CASSPGGGNNEQYF. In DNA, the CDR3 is TGTGCCAGCAGCCCCGGCGGGGGGAACAATGAGCAGTATTTT.